What follows is one T cell receptor (beta chain) and its context. Clones were sequenced by immunoSEQ multiplex PCR, and TCRdb holds only the in-frame ones, with some missing. The sample yields over 100,000 clones, around 89% seen once. The data are from a study of control samples from healthy donors and cancer patients. The V gene lost 5 bases and the J gene lost 1 base, with 11 bases spanning the gap. Germline loops: CDR1 GTSNPN, CDR2 SVGIG (reference sequence). The CDR3 is 13 amino acids. The source is a woman in her forties or fifties in good health. Sequences were obtained from blood. The chain carries TRBV30 and TRBJ1-1; D uncertain. CDR3 sequence reads: CAWDEIRNTEAFF. Written as DNA, the CDR3 is TGTGCCTGGGACGAAATAAGGAACACTGAAGCTTTCTTT.